One sample yielded the 26 T cell receptor beta chains listed below, sequenced in a study of cytomegalovirus exposure and HLA in healthy donors. The PCR had 60 Vbeta and 13 Jbeta primers. Only in-frame clones appear in the TCRdb table, and some are missing; sequencing was by immunoSEQ multiplex PCR. Of 150,000 to 200,000 clones in the sample, about 80% were seen once. Sequences were obtained from PBMCs. Receptors originate from a woman aged 45-60 years in good health and CMV-seropositive.

The gene calls are TRBV2 and TRBJ2-7, with TRBD1 as a possible D gene (7 bases). V dropped 2 bases and J dropped 4 bases, with 12 bases sitting between them. The germline gives CDR1 SNHLY, CDR2 FYNNEI. This CDR3 comprises 14 residues. The chain's CDR3 is CASSEIPGGYEQYF. CDR3 DNA: TGTGCCAGCAGTGAAATCCCAGGGGGGTACGAGCAGTACTTC.

There are a few counts of this clone. The rearrangement links TRBV18 to TRBJ1-2, with 8 nucleotides matching TRBD1. This CDR3 is 17 amino acids long. Trimming at V came to 0 bases and at J to 4 bases, leaving 10 bases not matched to a gene. CDR1 is KGHSH, CDR2 LQKENI, per germline. CDR3 sequence reads: CASSPPGQANLIYGYTF. Here the CDR3 DNA reads TGTGCCAGCTCACCACCGGGACAGGCTAACCTGATCTATGGCTACACCTTC.

This clone was observed a single time. CDR3 region: CASRRSQETQYF. In DNA form, the CDR3 reads TGTGCCAGCCGACGGAGCCAAGAGACCCAGTACTTC. This rearrangement joins TRBV2 to TRBJ2-5; D is unclear. The CDR3 extends over 12 amino acids. CDR1 and CDR2 (germline): SNHLY, FYNNEI. Trimming removed 8 bases at V and 1 base at J, with 8 bases between.

V is TRBV13 and J is TRBJ2-7; D is perhaps TRBD2 (5 bases). Germline V lookup: CDR1 PRHDT, CDR2 FYEKMQ (reference sequence). The germline V and J ends were trimmed by 0 bases and 9 bases, with 12 bases remaining between them. The CDR3 is 13 residues long. CDR3 sequence: CASSLGARGGQYF. The CDR3 DNA is TGTGCCAGCAGCTTAGGGGCTCGCGGAGGGCAGTACTTC.

V and J are TRBV12-5 and TRBJ2-1, with a weak D call TRBD2 (6 bases). The CDR3 is made up of 13 amino acids. The V and J ends lost 5 bases and 6 bases respectively, with 11 bases between them. CDR1 LGHNT and CDR2 FRNRAP come from the germline V gene. The CDR3 DNA follows: TGTGCTAGTGGTCAGGGACTCCGCAATGAGCAGTTCTTC. Protein: CASGQGLRNEQFF. Full variable domain (missing parts from reference TRBV12-5 and TRBJ2-1): DARVTQTPRHKVTEMGQEVTMRCQPILGHNTVFWYRQTMMQGLELLAYFRNRAPLDDSGMPKDRFSAEMPDATLATLKIQPSEPRDSAVYFCASGQGLRNEQFFGPGTRLTVL.

This clone was seen more than once but under ten times. The rearrangement joins TRBV2 to TRBJ1-2; no clear D gene. The germline V gene has CDR1 SNHLY and CDR2 FYNNEI. V was clipped by 3 bases and J by 8 bases, with 13 bases between them. This CDR3 contains 13 residues. The CDR3: CASSDRRAGGYTF. CDR3 in DNA: TGTGCCAGCAGTGACCGTCGGGCGGGGGGCTACACCTTC.

The genes are TRBV9 and TRBJ2-1, with D possibly matching TRBD2 (6 bases). The CDR3 runs to 14 residues. Germline CDR1 reads SGDLS; CDR2 reads YYNGEE. V was shortened by 1 base and J by 8 bases, with 13 bases between the two germline ends. This chain's CDR3 is CASSVRATGDEQFF. As DNA, the CDR3 is TGTGCCAGCAGCGTAAGGGCAACGGGAGATGAGCAGTTCTTC. Drawing the rest from reference TRBV9 and TRBJ2-1, the complete variable domain is DSGVTQTPKHLITATGQRVTLRCSPRSGDLSVYWYQQSLDQGLQFLIQYYNGEERAKGNILERFSAQQFPDLHSELNLSSLELGDSALYFCASSVRATGDEQFFGPGTRLTVL.

This chain links TRBV6-1 with TRBJ2-3; 7 bases align to TRBD2. From germline, CDR1 is MNHNS and CDR2 SASEGT. J lost 4 bases, V lost 6 bases, and 10 bases had no gene match. The CDR3 extends over 15 amino acids. In DNA, the CDR3 is TGTGCCAGCAGGGAGGGCGGGAGAGGGGCAGATACGCAGTATTTT. Protein sequence: CASREGGRGADTQYF.

This chain links TRBV7-9 with TRBJ2-7; perhaps TRBD1 as D (5 bases). Germline lookup yields CDR1 SEHNR and CDR2 FQNEAQ (reference sequence). V dropped 3 bases and J dropped 7 bases, with 10 bases sitting between them. The CDR3 spans 12 residues. The CDR3 DNA follows: TGTGCCAGCAGCTTGGACACTTTGGAGCAGTACTTC. It is translated as CASSLDTLEQYF.

V is TRBV2 and J is TRBJ2-7; 8 bases match TRBD1. V shed 6 bases and J 0 bases; nucleotides not matched to a gene: 7. The CDR3 consists of 15 residues. Germline values: CDR1 SNHLY, CDR2 FYNNEI. CDR3 coding DNA: TGTGCCAGCAGCCAGGACAGGGCCAGCTCCTACGAGCAGTACTTC. It codes for CASSQDRASSYEQYF.

The chain uses TRBV5-4 and TRBJ2-1; 10 bases map to TRBD1. This CDR3 spans 15 amino acids. V trimming: 4 bases; J trimming: 5 bases; junction bases outside the gene matches: 6. Germline CDR1 reads SGHNT; CDR2 reads YYREEE (reference sequence). The CDR3: CASSLDRGPHNEQFF. CDR3 coding DNA: TGTGCCAGCAGCCTCGACAGGGGGCCCCACAATGAGCAGTTCTTC. Supplemented by reference TRBV5-4 and TRBJ2-1, the full variable domain reads ETGVTQSPTHLIKTRGQQVTLRCSSQSGHNTVSWYQQALGQGPQFIFQYYREEENGRGNFPPRFSGLQFPNYSSELNVNALELDDSALYLCASSLDRGPHNEQFFGPGTRLTVL.

This chain joins TRBV10-2 and TRBJ2-3; 8 bases align to TRBD2. V was clipped by 5 bases and J by 8 bases; unmatched bases: 9. Germline V CDR1 and CDR2: WSHSY, SAAADI. The CDR3 totals 14 residues. The DNA for the CDR3 is TGCGCCAGCAGTTACGGGGGGGCCGGATCTACGCAGTATTTT. Residues: CASSYGGAGSTQYF.

This rearrangement joins TRBV6-5 to TRBJ1-1, with TRBD1 identical over 8 bases. CDR1 is MNHEY and CDR2 is SVGAGI in the germline V gene. J was trimmed by 5 bases and V by 0 bases; bases with no gene match: 5. The CDR3 consists of 15 residues. DNA for the CDR3: TGTGCCAGCAGTTACTCGACAGGGGTTGAGACTGAAGCTTTCTTT. It specifies CASSYSTGVETEAFF.

A single count supports this clone. This chain links TRBV27 with TRBJ2-6; 7 bases are shared with TRBD1. CDR1 and CDR2 (germline): MNHEY, SMNVEV (reference sequence). V trimming: 3 bases; J trimming: 0 bases; junction bases outside the gene matches: 5. The CDR3 loop spans 17 amino acids. DNA of the CDR3: TGTGCCAGCAGTTTGGGACAGACCCACTCTGGGGCCAACGTCCTGACTTTC. Translating it yields CASSLGQTHSGANVLTF.

This clone came up a few times. The V gene is TRBV18, the J gene TRBJ2-2, with TRBD1 matching 11 bases. The V gene end was trimmed by 5 bases and the J gene end by 2 bases; junction bases not matched to a gene: 4. Looked up from germline, CDR1 is KGHSH and CDR2 is LQKENI. The CDR3 loop spans 16 amino acids. In DNA form, the CDR3 reads TGTGCCAGCTCATCCGGGACAGGGGGAAACACCGGGGAGCTGTTTTTT. It yields the protein CASSSGTGGNTGELFF.

This clone has just one count. The rearrangement joins TRBV7-9 to TRBJ2-1; TRBD2 might be the D (6 bases). Per the germline V gene, CDR1 is SEHNR and CDR2 is FQNEAQ (reference sequence). This CDR3 region has 14 residues. Trimming left V 1 base short and J 3 bases short, with 7 bases between. The CDR3 loop reads CASSLDGGYNEQFF. Written as DNA, the CDR3 is TGTGCCAGCAGCTTAGACGGGGGCTACAATGAGCAGTTCTTC.

The rearrangement links TRBV7-8 to TRBJ1-1; TRBD1 is a possible D gene (6 bases). Per the germline V gene, CDR1 is SGHVS and CDR2 is FQNEAQ. This CDR3 is built from 15 residues. V dropped 4 bases and J dropped 4 bases, with 16 bases sitting between them. DNA for the CDR3: TGTGCCAGCAGCTCGAGGGGGACCCTCAGCACTGAAGCTTTCTTT. It yields the protein CASSSRGTLSTEAFF.

The chain couples TRBV9 to TRBJ2-3; 9 nucleotides agree with TRBD2. Trimming removed 3 bases from V and 4 bases from J; junction bases left unmatched: 6. The CDR3 is 15 amino acids. Germline CDR1 reads SGDLS; CDR2 reads YYNGEE. CDR3 sequence: CASSDSGRGADTQYF. DNA of the CDR3: TGTGCCAGCAGCGATAGCGGGAGAGGCGCAGATACGCAGTATTTT.

The chain couples TRBV7-9 to TRBJ1-1; D is undetermined. Trimming pared 1 base from V and 7 bases from J, leaving 7 bases between. CDR3 length equals 12 residues. Looked up from germline, CDR1 is SEHNR and CDR2 is FQNEAQ (reference sequence). For the CDR3, the DNA is TGTGCCAGCAGCTTAGTGTCGGGTGAAGCTTTCTTT. It encodes CASSLVSGEAFF. Together with reference TRBV7-9 and TRBJ1-1, the CDR3 gives the full variable domain: DTGVSQNPRHKITKRGQNVTFRCDPISEHNRLYWYRQTLGQGPEFLTYFQNEAQLEKSRLLSDRFSAERPKGSFSTLEIQRTEQGDSAMYLCASSLVSGEAFFGQGTRLTVV.

This clone was counted only a few times. This chain links TRBV2 with TRBJ1-4; a weak D match, TRBD1 (5 bases). CDR1 SNHLY and CDR2 FYNNEI come from the germline V gene. CDR3 length equals 14 residues. V lost 3 bases and J 8 bases, leaving 13 bases between the germline ends. The CDR3 sequence: CASSDSRVTEKLFF. The CDR3 nucleotides read TGTGCCAGCAGTGATAGCAGGGTAACCGAAAAACTGTTTTTT.

The rearrangement links TRBV9 to TRBJ1-1, with no clear D. V shed 0 bases and J shed 4 bases, with 13 bases lying between them. The germline gives CDR1 SGDLS, CDR2 YYNGEE. The CDR3 is 15 residues long. This chain's CDR3 is CASSVDPREGTEAFF. The CDR3 DNA is TGTGCCAGCAGCGTAGATCCCCGCGAGGGCACTGAAGCTTTCTTT.

This clone was seen a handful of times. The rearrangement uses TRBV7-8 and TRBJ1-4; 7 bases are shared with TRBD1. CDR3 length: 15 amino acids. V lost 4 bases and J lost 5; bases outside the gene matches: 7. Germline V CDR1 and CDR2: SGHVS, FQNEAQ. The CDR3 loop reads CASSSRQGINEKLFF. CDR3 coding DNA: TGTGCCAGCAGCTCCCGACAGGGAATCAATGAAAAACTGTTTTTT.

The chain uses TRBV7-9 and TRBJ1-3; unclear D gene. Trimming removed 4 bases at V and 1 base at J, with 11 bases between. The germline CDR1 and CDR2 sequences are SEHNR and FQNEAQ (reference sequence). The CDR3 is 15 amino acids. The CDR3 sequence: CASSSTGSSGNTIYF. Written as DNA, the CDR3 is TGTGCCAGCAGCTCCACCGGGAGTTCTGGAAACACCATATATTTT.

This clone has only one observation. The gene calls are TRBV4-2 and TRBJ2-7; 7 positions agree with TRBD2. The junction had 11 bases not matched to a gene; V was cut back by 0 bases and J by 6 bases. Per germline, CDR1 LGHNA and CDR2 YNFKEQ. This CDR3 is built from 16 residues. The CDR3 region is CASSQEGTAGEGEQYF. CDR3 DNA sequence: TGTGCCAGCAGCCAAGAGGGGACGGCGGGAGAGGGCGAGCAGTACTTC.

This sequence joins TRBV7-6 and TRBJ2-3, with 12 nucleotides matching TRBD2. Germline CDR1 and CDR2: SGHVS and FNYEAQ. There are 16 residues in the CDR3. Losses at the gene ends were 3 bases for V and 4 bases for J; bases not matched to a gene: 5. CDR3 in amino acids: CASSFSSGGAPDTQYF. The CDR3 bases are TGTGCCAGCAGCTTTTCTAGCGGGGGGGCCCCAGATACGCAGTATTTT.

The chain employs TRBV15 and TRBJ1-2; TRBD1 is a possible D gene (5 bases). Germline CDR1 reads LNHNV; CDR2 reads YYDKDF (reference sequence). V was trimmed by 1 base and J by 6 bases, leaving 9 bases between them. The CDR3 runs 13 residues. Written as DNA, the CDR3 is TGTGCCACCAGCAGAGGGGGCGGTGATGGCTACACCTTC. Its protein product is CATSRGGGDGYTF.